Listed here is a single T cell receptor (beta chain). Its specificity is unknown. The protocol was immunoSEQ multiplex PCR, while the TCRdb copy is restricted to in-frame clones and leaves out a portion. The table includes under 250,000 clones, under 95% detected once. Germline V gene sequence: CDR1 DFQATT, CDR2 SNEGSKA (reference sequence). Trimming cost V 3 bases and J 4 bases, with 13 bases left between them. The CDR3 runs to 14 residues. The data derive from a study of T cell responses to AZD1222 COVID-19 vaccine. Findings and limits, study-wide: Donors were chiefly white British, with a greater number of females, and clonal diversity was perhaps underestimated. After two AZD1222 doses, spike-specific TCR breadth and depth rose versus day 0. Of spike-specific TCRs, nearly half reportedly target regions left unmutated in variants. Spike-wide vaccine-associated CD4 TCRs dominated at 160-218 and 743-854.

The source was peripheral blood, collected on day 0 of MenACWY control vaccination. The TCR was taken from an adult in good health. This chain uses TRBV20-1 with TRBJ1-5, with D perhaps TRBD1 (5 bases). CDR3 DNA sequence: TGCAGTGCTAGTAATCCCGGGGGAAATCAGCCCCAGCATTTT. It is translated as CSASNPGGNQPQHF.